The 20 T cell receptor beta chains reported below all come from one sample, sequenced in a study of beta chain features in type 1 diabetes. Their antigens remain unidentified. General study points: Across all four CD4+ subsets, people with type 1 diabetes showed modestly shorter TCRB CDR3s.

Sequenced material consisted of expressed TCRB transcripts (all of the isolated RNA was reverse transcribed). TCRdb's copy holds only in-frame clones and misses some; the assay was immunoSEQ multiplex PCR. This sample carries 600,000 to 750,000 clones, around an eighth of them seen once, and the ten largest clones take roughly 0.11%. The source material was naive CD4+ T cells from blood. These receptors originate from a man under 40 with type 1 diabetes.

This clone was detected a few times. The chain is built from TRBV9 and TRBJ2-7; D gene uncertain. The CDR3 is 13 residues long. Trimming took off 0 bases at V and 6 bases at J, with 10 bases between the two ends. In germline, CDR1 is SGDLS, CDR2 YYNGEE. As DNA, the CDR3 is TGTGCCAGCAGCGTAGAACAGCGCTCCGAGCAGTACTTC. It codes for CASSVEQRSEQYF.

This clone was observed a handful of times. The rearrangement uses TRBV7-2 and TRBJ1-3; the match to TRBD1 covers 9 bases. The V gene end was trimmed by 5 bases and the J gene end by 7 bases; junction bases not matched to a gene: 9. Germline V gene sequence: CDR1 SGHTA, CDR2 FQGNSA. The CDR3 has 15 amino acids. The CDR3 coding sequence is TGTGCCAGCAGCCGACCACAGGGGGCGAGGAACACCATATATTTT. It encodes CASSRPQGARNTIYF.

A few counts support this clone. V and J are TRBV13 and TRBJ2-1; the D gene is possibly TRBD2 (5 bases). V was clipped by 5 bases and J by 4 bases, with 15 bases between them. The length of the CDR3 is 15 residues. The germline CDR1 and CDR2 sequences are PRHDT and FYEKMQ (reference sequence). The CDR3 sequence: CASSLLGELYNEQFF. The CDR3 bases are TGTGCCAGCAGCCTTCTGGGAGAGCTGTACAATGAGCAGTTCTTC.

This clone was detected only a few times. The V gene is TRBV7-9, the J gene TRBJ2-6; D is perhaps TRBD1 or TRBD2 (6 bases each). The V end was cut by 5 bases, the J end by 2 bases, with 10 bases between. Germline CDR1 is SEHNR and CDR2 is FQNEAQ (reference sequence). This CDR3 is built from 15 residues. CDR3 residues: CASSPGAPGANVLTF. The CDR3 DNA reads TGTGCCAGCAGCCCGGGGGCACCTGGGGCCAACGTCCTGACTTTC.

This clone has a handful of counts. V is TRBV4-3 and J is TRBJ1-5; D not resolved. CDR1 is LGHNA, CDR2 YSLEER, per germline. CDR3 length: 13 residues. Trimming took off 0 bases at V and 6 bases at J, with 6 bases between the two ends. CDR3 in amino acids: CASSQDKGQPQHF. The CDR3 DNA reads TGCGCCAGCAGCCAAGATAAGGGTCAGCCCCAGCATTTT.

The chain carries TRBV25-1 and TRBJ1-6; tentative D call: TRBD1 (5 bases). Trimming left V 7 bases short and J 7 bases short, with 17 bases between. This CDR3 has 15 residues. CDR1 and CDR2 (germline): MGHDK, SYGVNS. The CDR3 region has the DNA TGTGCCAGCACCCGCTCGGGGACGGGGAATTCACCCCTCCACTTT. Translation: CASTRSGTGNSPLHF.

This clone was seen more than once but under ten times. The CDR3 DNA reads as TGTGCCAGCAGCGCGACGGGACTAGCCGAAAGTGAGCAGTTCTTC. This gives the protein CASSATGLAESEQFF. The chain is built from TRBV9 and TRBJ2-1; TRBD2 agrees at 9 bases. V gave up 3 bases and J gave up 9 bases; unmatched junction bases: 10. CDR3 size: 15 residues. CDR1 is SGDLS and CDR2 is YYNGEE in the germline V gene.

This clone has only a few counts. The rearrangement uses TRBV28 and TRBJ2-7, with TRBD2 as a possible D gene (5 bases). V gave up 3 bases and J gave up 7 bases, with 16 bases separating them. Germline CDR1 MDHEN, CDR2 SYDVKM. The CDR3 has 14 amino acids. The CDR3 DNA is TGTGCCAGCAGTTTGGCAGGCGGCACGGGGGAGCAGTACTTC. This encodes CASSLAGGTGEQYF.

This sequence joins TRBV2 and TRBJ2-4; possible D gene TRBD1, 6 bases. The CDR3 length is 14 residues. The V end lost 7 bases, the J end lost 9 bases, and 19 bases lay between the germline ends. Germline-derived CDR1 and CDR2 are SNHLY and FYNNEI. The CDR3 sequence: CASTEATGQPIQYF. The CDR3 DNA reads as TGTGCCAGCACCGAAGCGACAGGCCAACCCATTCAGTACTTC.

The V and J genes are TRBV6-5 and TRBJ1-2; the D is unclear. Germline V gene data show CDR1 as MNHEY and CDR2 as SVGAGI. The length of the CDR3 is 13 residues. Trimming pared 1 base from V and 6 bases from J, leaving 9 bases between. Here the CDR3 DNA reads TGTGCCAGCAGTTACTTGCGAGGGCATGGCTACACCTTC. It encodes CASSYLRGHGYTF.

This chain joins TRBV20-1 and TRBJ2-3; D remains unclear. V lost 6 bases to trimming and J lost 6 bases, with 10 bases between them. The germline V gene encodes CDR1 DFQATT and CDR2 SNEGSKA (reference sequence). The CDR3 is 11 amino acids. The CDR3 DNA reads as TGCAGTGCGGATCGGTTGGATACGCAGTATTTT. It yields the protein CSADRLDTQYF.

The chain carries TRBV5-1 and TRBJ2-1; 7 nucleotides agree with TRBD1. Germline loops: CDR1 SGHRS, CDR2 YFSETQ. J gave up 8 bases and V 0 bases, and 8 bases lay outside the gene matches. This CDR3 spans 15 amino acids. The CDR3 nucleotides read TGCGCCAGCAGCTTGGACAGGGGTGTCGGCGATGAGCAGTTCTTC. This codes for CASSLDRGVGDEQFF.

A few counts support this clone. This chain connects TRBV7-2 to TRBJ2-3; D is perhaps TRBD2 (5 bases). The CDR3 extends over 16 amino acids. Germline values: CDR1 SGHTA, CDR2 FQGNSA. V was cut by 5 bases and J by 0 bases, with 15 bases left in between. The CDR3 protein is CASSPSLAHSTDTQYF. The CDR3 DNA reads TGTGCCAGCAGCCCAAGTCTAGCCCATAGCACAGATACGCAGTATTTT.

This clone was seen a handful of times. The rearrangement uses TRBV27 and TRBJ2-7; D is possibly TRBD1 (5 bases). The CDR3 sequence is 16 residues long. Germline V gene lookup returns CDR1 MNHEY and CDR2 SMNVEV (reference sequence). Trimming removed 6 bases at V and 0 bases at J, with 18 bases between. The CDR3 reads CASRSLAGRPSYEQYF. CDR3 nucleotides: TGTGCCAGCAGGAGTTTGGCAGGGCGGCCCTCCTACGAGCAGTACTTC.

The chain couples TRBV9 to TRBJ2-1; TRBD2 agrees at 9 bases. Looked up from germline, CDR1 is SGDLS and CDR2 is YYNGEE. V gave up 0 bases and J gave up 0 bases; unmatched junction bases: 7. CDR3 length: 18 residues. The CDR3 protein is CASSVGSSGGRSYNEQFF. CDR3 in DNA: TGTGCCAGCAGCGTAGGAAGTAGCGGGGGTCGCTCCTACAATGAGCAGTTCTTC.

This clone came up a few times. The chain links TRBV11-2 to TRBJ1-4; D perhaps matches TRBD1 (5 bases). Trimming left V 5 bases short and J 0 bases short, with 19 bases between. CDR1 is SGHAT, CDR2 FQNNGV, per germline. This CDR3 spans 18 amino acids. The CDR3 DNA is TGTGCCAGCAGCCCTATTGGGATGACAGAACCAACTAATGAAAAACTGTTTTTT. Amino acids: CASSPIGMTEPTNEKLFF.

This clone was recorded a few times. This chain joins TRBV4-1 and TRBJ2-5, with 7 bases matching TRBD2. V shed 0 bases and J 2 bases; nucleotides not matched to a gene: 6. The germline CDR1 and CDR2 sequences are MGHRA and YSYEKL. The CDR3 has 16 residues. CDR3 in amino acids: CASSQDPGGLQETQYF. DNA of the CDR3: TGCGCCAGCAGCCAAGACCCCGGGGGACTACAAGAGACCCAGTACTTC.

The V call is TRBV9, the J call TRBJ2-5; D perhaps matches TRBD2 (6 bases). The CDR3 totals 15 residues. The V gene's germline CDR1 is SGDLS and CDR2 YYNGEE. The V and J ends lost 0 bases and 1 base respectively, with 10 bases between them. This CDR3 is CASSVAAGGQETQYF. CDR3 DNA: TGTGCCAGCAGCGTAGCGGCCGGGGGCCAAGAGACCCAGTACTTC.

This clone appeared a few times. The chain employs TRBV7-2 and TRBJ1-2, with D maybe TRBD1 (5 bases). Germline CDR1 SGHTA, CDR2 FQGNSA. This CDR3 comprises 16 residues. Trimming pared 1 base from V and 4 bases from J, leaving 16 bases between. The CDR3 DNA sequence: TGTGCCAGCAGCTTAGATCCGGGACGTAGGACCTATGGCTACACCTTC. It yields the protein CASSLDPGRRTYGYTF. Full variable domain (missing parts from reference TRBV7-2 and TRBJ1-2): GAGVSQSPSNKVTEKGKDVELRCDPISGHTALYWYRQSLGQGLEFLIYFQGNSAPDKSGLPSDRFSAERTGGSVSTLTIQRTQQEDSAVYLCASSLDPGRRTYGYTFGSGTRLTVV.

Turning to this clone: This same CDR3 is encoded by further DNA sequences in the sample. V usage is TRBV6-5 and J usage is TRBJ2-6; D is unclear. The germline V gene encodes CDR1 MNHEY and CDR2 SVGAGI. V lost 6 bases to trimming and J lost 0 bases, with 9 bases between them. The CDR3 covers 15 residues. The CDR3 DNA reads TGTGCCAGCAGCCGCGATAACTCTGGGGCCAACGTCCTGACTTTC. Its translation: CASSRDNSGANVLTF.